The 18 T cell receptor beta chains below were found in one sample sequenced in a study of T cells expressing NK-cell markers. TCRdb re-called the 5' RACE reads; one entry per CDR3 protein, DNA not given. This repertoire includes over 350,000 distinct CDR3 sequences. The sequenced sample was blood T cells: a sorted CD56 or NKG2C T cell subset, CD4+ or CD8+ T cells, or bulk PBMC T cells (not recorded which). The receptors shown here come from a woman aged 50 to 60 in good health.

The chain has TRBV5-1 and TRBJ2-2; TCRdb reports TRBD2, a call that lacks DNA to check it against. The CDR3 covers 15 residues. The germline gives CDR1 SGHRS, CDR2 YFSETQ. The CDR3 loop is CASSSLAEGGGELFF.

The chain joins TRBV7-2 to TRBJ1-1; the D gene TCRdb calls, TRBD1, cannot be checked with no DNA. The CDR3 length is 15 residues. Germline values: CDR1 SGHTA, CDR2 FQGNSA. The chain's CDR3 is CASSLRGQKNTEAFF. Variable domain in full (rest from reference TRBV7-2 and TRBJ1-1): GAGVSQSPSNKVTEKGKDVELRCDPISGHTALYWYRQSLGQGLEFLIYFQGNSAPDKSGLPSDRFSAERTGGSVSTLTIQRTQQEDSAVYLCASSLRGQKNTEAFFGQGTRLTVV.

The chain uses TRBV5-1 and TRBJ2-1. The CDR3 has 16 residues. Germline-derived CDR1 and CDR2 are SGHRS and YFSETQ. CDR3 in amino acids: CASSPTVVGSYNEQFF.

The chain employs TRBV20-1 and TRBJ1-2; TCRdb calls TRBD1, which cannot be checked without DNA. From germline, CDR1 is DFQATT and CDR2 SNEGSKA (reference sequence). The CDR3 is 13 residues long. The CDR3 region is CSVTRDGYYGYTF.

The chain employs TRBV5-1 and TRBJ2-7; TCRdb's D call, TRBD2, is unchecked because there is no DNA. The germline V gene has CDR1 SGHRS and CDR2 YFSETQ. The CDR3 consists of 14 residues. CDR3 residues: CASSFRGSLYEQYF.

The rearrangement joins TRBV7-9 to TRBJ1-5; TCRdb names TRBD1, which stays unverified in the absence of DNA. This CDR3 spans 15 amino acids. Germline V gene lookup returns CDR1 SEHNR and CDR2 FQNEAQ (reference sequence). CDR3 in amino acids: CASSSTGLGGQPQHF.

The rearrangement links TRBV6-5 to TRBJ2-7. The germline CDR1 and CDR2 sequences are MNHEY and SVGAGI. The CDR3 spans 12 residues. The CDR3 region is CASSHSTEEQYF.

This rearrangement joins TRBV5-1 to TRBJ2-1; TCRdb calls TRBD2, which cannot be checked without DNA. CDR1 and CDR2 from the germline V gene are SGHRS and YFSETQ. The CDR3 contains 17 residues. Here the CDR3 reads CASSITTSGISYNEQFF. Complete variable domain (other parts from reference TRBV5-1 and TRBJ2-1): KAGVTQTPRYLIKTRGQQVTLSCSPISGHRSVSWYQQTPGQGLQFLFEYFSETQRNKGNFPGRFSGRQFSNSRSEMNVSTLELGDSALYLCASSITTSGISYNEQFFGPGTRLTVL.

The gene calls are TRBV5-1 and TRBJ1-2. CDR1 is SGHRS, CDR2 YFSETQ, per germline. This CDR3 region has 13 residues. CDR3 amino acids: CASSLVLGRGYTF. Variable domain in full (rest from reference TRBV5-1 and TRBJ1-2): KAGVTQTPRYLIKTRGQQVTLSCSPISGHRSVSWYQQTPGQGLQFLFEYFSETQRNKGNFPGRFSGRQFSNSRSEMNVSTLELGDSALYLCASSLVLGRGYTFGSGTRLTVV.

The rearrangement joins TRBV20-1 to TRBJ1-4. The germline V gene encodes CDR1 DFQATT and CDR2 SNEGSKA (reference sequence). This CDR3 is 14 amino acids long. The CDR3 sequence is CSARDGQSNEKLFF.

J is TRBJ1-1 and V is TRBV2. Germline CDR1 reads SNHLY; CDR2 reads FYNNEI. This CDR3 is 11 amino acids long. CDR3 loop: CASGENTEAFF.

The V call is TRBV10-2, the J call TRBJ2-1; TCRdb designates TRBD2, a call that cannot be tested without DNA. The CDR3 length is 15 residues. Germline loops: CDR1 WSHSY, CDR2 SAAADI. Here the CDR3 reads CASRRTSGTDNEQFF.

V usage is TRBV5-1 and J usage is TRBJ2-3; TCRdb proposes TRBD2, but this gene call is untestable without DNA. The CDR3 has 17 amino acids. The germline V gene encodes CDR1 SGHRS and CDR2 YFSETQ. The CDR3 loop reads CASSLGTRTTNTDTQYF.

The rearrangement uses TRBV25-1 and TRBJ1-4; TCRdb proposes TRBD1, but this gene call is untestable without DNA. CDR3 length equals 15 residues. The germline CDR1 and CDR2 sequences are MGHDK and SYGVNS. CDR3 residues: CASSEPGQHNEKLFF.

CDR3 sequence reads: CASSQRGGGRKETQYF. This rearrangement joins TRBV3-1 to TRBJ2-5; the TCRdb call, TRBD2, lacks DNA for checking. The CDR3 has 16 residues. In germline, CDR1 is LGHDT, CDR2 YNNKEL (reference sequence).

The chain employs TRBV9 and TRBJ2-1; TCRdb outputs TRBD1, but without DNA this stays unchecked. Germline-derived CDR1 and CDR2 are SGDLS and YYNGEE. The CDR3 is 14 residues long. The CDR3 sequence: CASSPHDSLDEQFF.

The CDR3 region is CASSQGTHYEQYF. The rearrangement links TRBV4-1 to TRBJ2-7. CDR1 and CDR2 from the germline V gene are MGHRA and YSYEKL. The CDR3 spans 13 residues.

This chain joins TRBV11-3 and TRBJ2-1; TCRdb outputs TRBD2, but without DNA this stays unchecked. Germline V gene lookup returns CDR1 SGHNT and CDR2 YENEEA. CDR3 size: 16 residues. The CDR3 spells CASSPNSGRHYNEQFF.